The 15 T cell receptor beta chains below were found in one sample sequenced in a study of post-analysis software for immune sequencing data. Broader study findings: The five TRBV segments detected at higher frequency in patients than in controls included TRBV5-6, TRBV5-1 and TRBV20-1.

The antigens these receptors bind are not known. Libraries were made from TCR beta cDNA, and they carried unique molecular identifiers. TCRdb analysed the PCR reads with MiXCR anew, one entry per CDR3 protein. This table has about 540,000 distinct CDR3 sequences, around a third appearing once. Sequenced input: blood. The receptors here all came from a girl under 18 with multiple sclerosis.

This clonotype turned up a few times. The CDR3 nucleotides read TGTGCCATCAGCGGGGGGCTCTCCTACAATGAGCAGTTCTTC. Its protein is CAISGGLSYNEQFF. J is TRBJ2-1 and V is TRBV10-3, with D maybe TRBD2 (7 bases). This CDR3 is 14 amino acids long. Trimming took 6 bases from V and 0 from J, leaving 9 bases between them. Germline-derived CDR1 and CDR2 are ENHRY and SYGVKD.

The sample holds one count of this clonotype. In DNA, the CDR3 is TGTGCCAGCAGCCAAGAAGTGGCAGGGGCAGGAGAGCAGTTCTTC. It translates to CASSQEVAGAGEQFF. The rearrangement uses TRBV3-1 and TRBJ2-1; maybe TRBD1 (6 bases). The CDR3 consists of 15 residues. Trimming cost V 0 bases and J 10 bases, with 16 bases left between them. Per the germline V gene, CDR1 is LGHDT and CDR2 is YNNKEL (reference sequence).

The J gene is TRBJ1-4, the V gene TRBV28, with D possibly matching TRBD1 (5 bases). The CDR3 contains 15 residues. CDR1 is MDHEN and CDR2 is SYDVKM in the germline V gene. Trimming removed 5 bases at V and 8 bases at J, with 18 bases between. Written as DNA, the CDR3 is TGTGCCAGCAGTAACCCGGGAAGAGGGGAAGAAAAACTGTTTTTT. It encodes CASSNPGRGEEKLFF.

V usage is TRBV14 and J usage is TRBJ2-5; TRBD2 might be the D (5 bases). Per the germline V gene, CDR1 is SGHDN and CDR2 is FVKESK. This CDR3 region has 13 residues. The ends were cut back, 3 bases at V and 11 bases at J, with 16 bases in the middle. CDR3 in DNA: TGTGCCAGCAGCCATCACTCGGGGTGGGAGCAGTACTTC. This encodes CASSHHSGWEQYF.

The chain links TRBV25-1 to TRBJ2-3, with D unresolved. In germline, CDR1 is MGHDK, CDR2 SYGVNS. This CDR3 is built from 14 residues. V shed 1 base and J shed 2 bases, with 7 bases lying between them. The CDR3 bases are TGTGCCAGCAGTGAATTAGGTTCCACAGATACGCAGTATTTT. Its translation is CASSELGSTDTQYF.

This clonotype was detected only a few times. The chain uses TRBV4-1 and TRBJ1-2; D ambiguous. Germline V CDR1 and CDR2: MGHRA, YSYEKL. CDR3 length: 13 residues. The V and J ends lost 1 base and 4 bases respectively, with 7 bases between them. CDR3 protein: CASSQVTAYGYTF. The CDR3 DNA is TGCGCCAGCAGCCAAGTAACAGCCTATGGCTACACCTTC.

The CDR3 nucleotides are TGTGCCAGCAGCTTGAGACAGCTCTACTATAATTCACCCCTCCACTTT. It specifies CASSLRQLYYNSPLHF. The J gene is TRBJ1-6, the V gene TRBV5-6; D is perhaps TRBD1 (5 bases). V was cut by 1 base and J by 3 bases, with 11 bases left in between. The germline V gene has CDR1 SGHDT and CDR2 YYEEEE. This CDR3 spans 16 amino acids. Filled out from reference TRBV5-6 and TRBJ1-6, the complete variable domain reads DAGVTQSPTHLIKTRGQQVTLRCSPKSGHDTVSWYQQALGQGPQFIFQYYEEEERQRGNFPDRFSGHQFPNYSSELNVNALLLGDSALYLCASSLRQLYYNSPLHFGNGTRLTVT.

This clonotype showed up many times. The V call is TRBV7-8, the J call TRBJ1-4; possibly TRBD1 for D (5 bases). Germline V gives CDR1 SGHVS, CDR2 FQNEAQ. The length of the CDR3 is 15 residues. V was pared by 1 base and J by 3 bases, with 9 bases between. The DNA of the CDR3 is TGTGCCAGCAGCTTAGTTGGGGGGTCTAATGAAAAACTGTTTTTT. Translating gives CASSLVGGSNEKLFF. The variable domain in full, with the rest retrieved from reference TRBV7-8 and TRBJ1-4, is GAGVSQSPRYKVAKRGQDVALRCDPISGHVSLFWYQQALGQGPEFLTYFQNEAQLDKSGLPSDRFFAERPEGSVSTLKIQRTQQEDSAVYLCASSLVGGSNEKLFFGSGTQLSVL.

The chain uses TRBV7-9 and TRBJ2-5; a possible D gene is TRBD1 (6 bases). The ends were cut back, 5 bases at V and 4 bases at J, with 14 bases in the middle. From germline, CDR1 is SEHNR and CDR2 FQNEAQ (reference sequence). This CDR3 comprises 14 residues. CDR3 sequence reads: CASSLRTVGETQYF. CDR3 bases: TGTGCCAGCAGCCTCCGGACAGTTGGAGAGACCCAGTACTTC.

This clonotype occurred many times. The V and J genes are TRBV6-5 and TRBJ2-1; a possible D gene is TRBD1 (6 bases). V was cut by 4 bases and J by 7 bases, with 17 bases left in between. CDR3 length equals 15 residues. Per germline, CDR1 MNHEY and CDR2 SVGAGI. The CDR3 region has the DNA TGTGCCAGCAGTTGGGCCCCACAGGGATCTAATGAGCAGTTCTTC. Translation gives CASSWAPQGSNEQFF.

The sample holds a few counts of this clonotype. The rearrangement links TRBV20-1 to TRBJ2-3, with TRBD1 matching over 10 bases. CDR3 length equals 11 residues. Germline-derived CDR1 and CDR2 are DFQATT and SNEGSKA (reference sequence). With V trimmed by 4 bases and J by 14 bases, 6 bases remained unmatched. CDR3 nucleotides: TGCAGTGCTAAAGACAGGGGGCGCGGGTATTTT. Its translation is CSAKDRGRGYF.

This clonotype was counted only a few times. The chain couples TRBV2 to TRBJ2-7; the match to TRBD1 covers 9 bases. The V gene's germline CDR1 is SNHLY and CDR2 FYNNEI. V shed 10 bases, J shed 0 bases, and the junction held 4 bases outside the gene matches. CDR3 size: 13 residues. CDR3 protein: CANEGQGSYEQYF. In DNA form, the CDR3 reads TGTGCCAACGAGGGACAGGGCTCCTACGAGCAGTACTTC.

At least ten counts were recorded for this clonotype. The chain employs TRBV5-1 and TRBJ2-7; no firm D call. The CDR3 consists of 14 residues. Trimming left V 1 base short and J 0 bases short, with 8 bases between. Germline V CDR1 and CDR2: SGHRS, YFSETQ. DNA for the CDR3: TGCGCCAGCAGCTTGTTGACCGGCTCCTACGAGCAGTACTTC. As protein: CASSLLTGSYEQYF. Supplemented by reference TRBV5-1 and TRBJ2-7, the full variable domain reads KAGVTQTPRYLIKTRGQQVTLSCSPISGHRSVSWYQQTPGQGLQFLFEYFSETQRNKGNFPGRFSGRQFSNSRSEMNVSTLELGDSALYLCASSLLTGSYEQYFGPGTRLTVT.

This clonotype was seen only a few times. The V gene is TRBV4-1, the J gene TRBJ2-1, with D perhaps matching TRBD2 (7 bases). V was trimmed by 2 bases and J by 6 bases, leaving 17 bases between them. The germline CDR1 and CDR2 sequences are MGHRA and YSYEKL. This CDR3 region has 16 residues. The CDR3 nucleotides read TGCGCCAGCAGCCAAAAGGGGGGGGCTGTCGGCAATGAGCAGTTCTTC. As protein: CASSQKGGAVGNEQFF.

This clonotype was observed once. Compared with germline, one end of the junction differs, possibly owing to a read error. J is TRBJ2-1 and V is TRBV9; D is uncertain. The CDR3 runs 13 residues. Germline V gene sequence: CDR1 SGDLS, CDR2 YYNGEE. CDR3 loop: CACSVVLDNEQFF. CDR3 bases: TGTGCCTGCAGCGTAGTACTGGACAATGAGCAGTTCTTC.